This TCR beta chain comes out of a study of blood T cells in healthy people across ages. Study findings and constraints: Per-million-T-cell TCR beta diversity fell roughly linearly with age. Comparison with aged donors showed that long-lived donors had more naive CD4+ cells and higher diversity.

Combining a sample-barcoded 5' primer with a J-beta primer mix, a second PCR ran for roughly 6 to 12 cycles. TCRdb called the 5' RACE reads again in MiXCR, with one record for every CDR3 protein. The top ten clones hold 20% to 30% of a sample with hundreds of thousands of distinct CDR3 sequences, about 61% of them seen once. As to this clonotype: The antigen is unknown.

V was shortened by 0 bases and J by 1 base, with 11 bases between the two germline ends. Germline CDR1 and CDR2: SGHKS and YYEKEE (reference sequence). The CDR3 is 15 amino acids. Sequencing was performed on blood. The chain is built from TRBV5-5 and TRBJ2-7; the D gene could be TRBD1 or TRBD2 (6 bases each). The source of this sequence is a man between 35 and 55 years old in good health. For the CDR3, the DNA is TGTGCCAGCAGCTTGGCGACAGGAGGGTCCTACGAGCAGTACTTC. The encoded protein is CASSLATGGSYEQYF.